This entry concerns a single T cell receptor beta chain. The data stem from a study of blood T cells in healthy people across ages. Across the whole study: About one barcoded beta molecule per two T cells was the capture yield of template switching.

No fewer than 6 million PBMCs went into each sample. Primed by a sample-barcoded 5' primer and a J-beta primer mix, a second PCR proceeded for roughly 7 to 12 cycles. TCRdb independently ran MiXCR on the 5' RACE reads; one entry per CDR3 protein. The data contain about 1.4 million distinct CDR3 sequences, 45% to 70% of them singletons. The CDR3 length is 14 residues. Germline V lookup: CDR1 SQVTM, CDR2 ANQGSEA. V gave up 3 bases and J gave up 1 base; unmatched junction bases: 3. This chain uses TRBV29-1 with TRBJ2-7, with 10 bases aligning to TRBD2. The clonotype comes from a man younger than 35 in good health. Sequenced material: blood. CDR3 protein: CSVDASGRSYEQYF. CDR3 nucleotides: TGCAGCGTTGACGCTAGCGGGAGATCCTACGAGCAGTACTTC.